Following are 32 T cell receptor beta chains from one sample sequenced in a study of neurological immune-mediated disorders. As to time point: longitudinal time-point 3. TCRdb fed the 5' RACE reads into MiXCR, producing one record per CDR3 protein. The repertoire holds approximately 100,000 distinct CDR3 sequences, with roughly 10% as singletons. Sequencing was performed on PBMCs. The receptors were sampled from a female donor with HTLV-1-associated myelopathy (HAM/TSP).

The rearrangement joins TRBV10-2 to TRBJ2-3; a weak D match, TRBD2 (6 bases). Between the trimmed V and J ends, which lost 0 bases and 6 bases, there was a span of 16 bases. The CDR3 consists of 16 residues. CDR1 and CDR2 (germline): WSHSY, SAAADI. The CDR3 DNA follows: TGCGCCAGCAGTGAGTCGCCGACTGGCGGGGTGGATACGCAGTATTTT. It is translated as CASSESPTGGVDTQYF.

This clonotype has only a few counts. CDR3 DNA: TGCAGTGCTAGAGATCTGCAGGGAGGCTATGGCTACACCTTC. It encodes CSARDLQGGYGYTF. The V and J genes are TRBV20-1 and TRBJ1-2, with a tentative D call TRBD1 (5 bases). Trimming pared 0 bases from V and 4 bases from J, leaving 12 bases between. The V gene's germline CDR1 is DFQATT and CDR2 SNEGSKA (reference sequence). The CDR3 is 14 amino acids.

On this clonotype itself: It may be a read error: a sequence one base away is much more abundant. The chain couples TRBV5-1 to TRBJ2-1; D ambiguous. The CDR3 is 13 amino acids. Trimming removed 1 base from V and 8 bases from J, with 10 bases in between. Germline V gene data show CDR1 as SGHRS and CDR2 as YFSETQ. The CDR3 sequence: CASSLLPIDEQFF. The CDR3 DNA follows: TGCGCCAGCAGCTTGTTACCGATCGATGAGCAGTTCTTC.

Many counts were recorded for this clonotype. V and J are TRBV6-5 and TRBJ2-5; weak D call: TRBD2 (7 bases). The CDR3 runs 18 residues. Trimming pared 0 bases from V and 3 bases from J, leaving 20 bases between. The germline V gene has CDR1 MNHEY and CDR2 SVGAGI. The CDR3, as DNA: TGTGCCAGCAGTTACTCAATCGCGGCGGGGGCCCAAAAAGAGACCCAGTACTTC. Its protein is CASSYSIAAGAQKETQYF.

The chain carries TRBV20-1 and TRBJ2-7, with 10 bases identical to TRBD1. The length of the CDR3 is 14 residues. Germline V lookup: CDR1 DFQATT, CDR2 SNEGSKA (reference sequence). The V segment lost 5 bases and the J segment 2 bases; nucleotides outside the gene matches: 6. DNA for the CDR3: TGCAGTGCTCCAACCGGGACAGGGGCCTACGAGCAGTACTTC. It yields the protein CSAPTGTGAYEQYF.

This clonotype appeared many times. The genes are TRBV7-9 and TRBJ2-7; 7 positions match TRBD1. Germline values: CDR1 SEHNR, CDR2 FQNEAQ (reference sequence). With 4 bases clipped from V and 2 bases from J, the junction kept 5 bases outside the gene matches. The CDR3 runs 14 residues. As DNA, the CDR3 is TGTGCCAGCAGCTCAGGGACAGAAACCTACGAGCAGTACTTC. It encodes CASSSGTETYEQYF.

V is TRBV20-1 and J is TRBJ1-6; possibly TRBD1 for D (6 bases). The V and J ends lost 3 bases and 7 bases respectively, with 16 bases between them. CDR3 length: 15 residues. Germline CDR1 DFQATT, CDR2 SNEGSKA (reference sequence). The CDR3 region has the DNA TGCAGTGCTAGGGACTACTCAACAGGGAATTCACCCCTCCACTTT. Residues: CSARDYSTGNSPLHF.

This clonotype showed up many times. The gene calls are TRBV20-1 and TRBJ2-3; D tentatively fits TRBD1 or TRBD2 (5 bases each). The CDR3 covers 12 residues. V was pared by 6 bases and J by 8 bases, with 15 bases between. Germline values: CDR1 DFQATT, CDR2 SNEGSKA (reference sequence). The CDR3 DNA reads TGCAGTGCCCCGGGCCTCGGGGCTACGCAGTATTTT. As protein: CSAPGLGATQYF.

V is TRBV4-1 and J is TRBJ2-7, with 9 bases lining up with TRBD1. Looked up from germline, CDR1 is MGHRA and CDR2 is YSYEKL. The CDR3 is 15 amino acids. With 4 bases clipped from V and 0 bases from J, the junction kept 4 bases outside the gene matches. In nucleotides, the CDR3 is TGCGCCAGCAGCCCAGGGGACAGGGACTCCTACGAGCAGTACTTC. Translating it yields CASSPGDRDSYEQYF.

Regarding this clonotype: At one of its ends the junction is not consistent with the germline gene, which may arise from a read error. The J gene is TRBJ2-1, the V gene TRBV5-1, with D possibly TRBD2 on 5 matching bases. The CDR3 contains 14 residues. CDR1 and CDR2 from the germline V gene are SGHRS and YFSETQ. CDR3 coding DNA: TGCGCTAGCAGCTCCTCCGGGGTTTACAATGGGCAGTTCTTC. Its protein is CASSSSGVYNGQFF.

The CDR3 spells CASSAGYSGANVLTF. CDR3 nucleotides: TGCGCCAGCAGCGCAGGTTACTCTGGGGCCAACGTCCTGACTTTC. The rearrangement links TRBV5-1 to TRBJ2-6; D remains ambiguous. V lost 4 bases and J 0 bases, leaving 8 bases between the germline ends. The CDR3 is 15 amino acids. In germline, CDR1 is SGHRS, CDR2 YFSETQ. The whole variable domain, filled in from reference TRBV5-1 and TRBJ2-6, reads KAGVTQTPRYLIKTRGQQVTLSCSPISGHRSVSWYQQTPGQGLQFLFEYFSETQRNKGNFPGRFSGRQFSNSRSEMNVSTLELGDSALYLCASSAGYSGANVLTFGAGSRLTVL.

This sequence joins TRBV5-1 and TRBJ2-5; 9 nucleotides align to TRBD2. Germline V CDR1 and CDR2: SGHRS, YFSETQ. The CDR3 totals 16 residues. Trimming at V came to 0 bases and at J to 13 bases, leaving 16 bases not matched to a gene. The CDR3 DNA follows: TGCGCCAGCAGCTTGGCTGGTAGCGGGGGACAAGAGACCTGGTACTTC. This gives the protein CASSLAGSGGQETWYF.

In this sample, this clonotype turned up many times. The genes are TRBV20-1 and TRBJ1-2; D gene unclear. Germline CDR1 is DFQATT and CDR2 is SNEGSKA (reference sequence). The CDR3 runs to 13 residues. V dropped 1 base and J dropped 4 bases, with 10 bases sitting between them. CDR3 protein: CSARVMGSYGYTF. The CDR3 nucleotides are TGCAGTGCTAGAGTTATGGGGAGCTATGGCTACACCTTC.

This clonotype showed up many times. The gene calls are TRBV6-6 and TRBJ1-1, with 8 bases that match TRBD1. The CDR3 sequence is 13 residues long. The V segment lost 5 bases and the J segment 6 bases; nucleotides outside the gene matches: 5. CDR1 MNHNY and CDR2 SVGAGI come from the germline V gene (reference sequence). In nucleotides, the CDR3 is TGTGCCAGCAGTCGGCAGGGGGCTCCTGAAGCTTTCTTT. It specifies CASSRQGAPEAFF.

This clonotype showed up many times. The DNA for the CDR3 is TGTGCCAGCAGTTTATCTGGGACAGGGAGCTACGAGCAGTACTTC. Protein: CASSLSGTGSYEQYF. V is TRBV12-3 or TRBV12-4 and J is TRBJ2-7; 9 bases align to TRBD1. The CDR3 length is 15 residues. V was pared by 2 bases and J by 3 bases, with 5 bases of the junction left unmatched.

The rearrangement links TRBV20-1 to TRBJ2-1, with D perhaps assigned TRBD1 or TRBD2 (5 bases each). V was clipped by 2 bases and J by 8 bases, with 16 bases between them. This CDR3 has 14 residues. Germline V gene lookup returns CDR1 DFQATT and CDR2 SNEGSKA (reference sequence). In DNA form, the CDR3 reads TGCAGTGCTAGATCCAGGGAGTATGGCGATGAGCAGTTCTTC. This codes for CSARSREYGDEQFF.

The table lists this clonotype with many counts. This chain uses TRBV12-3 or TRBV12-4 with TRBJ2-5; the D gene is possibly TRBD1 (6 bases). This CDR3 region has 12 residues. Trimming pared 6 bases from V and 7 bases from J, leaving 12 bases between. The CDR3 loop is CASSQDRRTQYF. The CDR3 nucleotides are TGTGCCAGCAGCCAAGACAGGCGGACCCAGTACTTC.

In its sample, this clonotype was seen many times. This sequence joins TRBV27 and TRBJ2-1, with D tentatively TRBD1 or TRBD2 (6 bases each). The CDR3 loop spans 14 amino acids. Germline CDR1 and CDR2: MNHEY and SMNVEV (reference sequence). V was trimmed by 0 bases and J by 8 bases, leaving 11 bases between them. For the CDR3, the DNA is TGTGCCAGCAGTTTATCGTGGGGGGCCGATGAGCAGTTCTTC. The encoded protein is CASSLSWGADEQFF.

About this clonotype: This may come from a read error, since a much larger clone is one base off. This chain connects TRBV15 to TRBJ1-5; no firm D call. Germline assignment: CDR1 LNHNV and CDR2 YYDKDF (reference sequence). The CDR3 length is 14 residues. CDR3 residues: CATSRDKDGRPKHF. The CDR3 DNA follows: TGTGCCACCAGCAGAGATAAAGATGGGCGGCCCAAGCATTTT.

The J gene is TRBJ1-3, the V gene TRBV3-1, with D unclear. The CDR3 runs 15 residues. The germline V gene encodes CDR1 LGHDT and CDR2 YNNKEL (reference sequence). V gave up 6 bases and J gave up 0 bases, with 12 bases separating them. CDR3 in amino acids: CASSSAIHSGNTIYF. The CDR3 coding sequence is TGTGCCAGCAGTTCCGCTATCCACTCTGGAAACACCATATATTTT.

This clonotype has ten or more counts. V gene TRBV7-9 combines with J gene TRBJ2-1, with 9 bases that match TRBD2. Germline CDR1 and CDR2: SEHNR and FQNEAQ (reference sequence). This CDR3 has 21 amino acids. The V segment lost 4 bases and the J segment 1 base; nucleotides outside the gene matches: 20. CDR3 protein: CASSSMGDGGGAPGSYNEQFF. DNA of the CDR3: TGTGCCAGCAGCTCCATGGGAGATGGCGGGGGGGCCCCCGGATCCTACAATGAGCAGTTCTTC.

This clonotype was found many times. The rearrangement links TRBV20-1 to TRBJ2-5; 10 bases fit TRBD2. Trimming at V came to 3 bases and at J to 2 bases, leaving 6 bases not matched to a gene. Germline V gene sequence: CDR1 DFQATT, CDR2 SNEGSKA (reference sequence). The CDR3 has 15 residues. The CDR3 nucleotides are TGCAGTGCTAGGGCTAGCGGGGGCTATCAAGAGACCCAGTACTTC. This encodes CSARASGGYQETQYF.

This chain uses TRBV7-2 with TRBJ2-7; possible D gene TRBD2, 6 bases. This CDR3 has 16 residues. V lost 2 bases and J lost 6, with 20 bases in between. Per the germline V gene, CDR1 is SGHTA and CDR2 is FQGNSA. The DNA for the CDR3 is TGTGCCAGCAGCTTAAGGGGCCCGGGGGTTCCCTCCGAGCAGTACTTC. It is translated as CASSLRGPGVPSEQYF.

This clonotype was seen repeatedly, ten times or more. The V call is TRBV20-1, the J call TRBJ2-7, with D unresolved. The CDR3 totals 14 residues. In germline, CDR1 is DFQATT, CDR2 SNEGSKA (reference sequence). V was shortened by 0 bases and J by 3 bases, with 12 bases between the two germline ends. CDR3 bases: TGCAGTGCTAGAGATCCGCCTATCATCTACGAGCAGTACTTC. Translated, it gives CSARDPPIIYEQYF.

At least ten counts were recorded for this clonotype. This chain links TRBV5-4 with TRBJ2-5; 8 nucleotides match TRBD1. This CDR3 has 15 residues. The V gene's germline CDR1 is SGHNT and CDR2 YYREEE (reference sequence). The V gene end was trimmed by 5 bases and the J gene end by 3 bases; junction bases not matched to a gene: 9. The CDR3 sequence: CASRGYGQGEETQYF. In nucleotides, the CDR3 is TGTGCCAGCAGAGGATATGGACAGGGCGAAGAGACCCAGTACTTC. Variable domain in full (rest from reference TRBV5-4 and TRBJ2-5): ETGVTQSPTHLIKTRGQQVTLRCSSQSGHNTVSWYQQALGQGPQFIFQYYREEENGRGNFPPRFSGLQFPNYSSELNVNALELDDSALYLCASRGYGQGEETQYFGPGTRLLVL.

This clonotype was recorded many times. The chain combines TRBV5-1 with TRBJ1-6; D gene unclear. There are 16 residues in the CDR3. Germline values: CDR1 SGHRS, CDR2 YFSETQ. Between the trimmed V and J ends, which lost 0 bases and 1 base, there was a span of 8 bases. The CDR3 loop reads CASSLEYGSYNSPLHF. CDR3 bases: TGCGCCAGCAGCTTGGAATATGGATCCTATAATTCACCCCTCCACTTT.

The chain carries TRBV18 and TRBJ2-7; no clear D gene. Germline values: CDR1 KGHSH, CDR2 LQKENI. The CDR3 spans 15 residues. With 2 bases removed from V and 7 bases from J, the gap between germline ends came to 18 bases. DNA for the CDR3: TGTGCCAGCTCACCAATGCAGGCCCCCAGTGGGGAGCAGTACTTC. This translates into CASSPMQAPSGEQYF. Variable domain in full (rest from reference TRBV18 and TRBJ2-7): NAGVMQNPRHLVRRRGQEARLRCSPMKGHSHVYWYRQLPEEGLKFMVYLQKENIIDESGMPKERFSAEFPKEGPSILRIQQVVRGDSAAYFCASSPMQAPSGEQYFGPGTRLTVT.

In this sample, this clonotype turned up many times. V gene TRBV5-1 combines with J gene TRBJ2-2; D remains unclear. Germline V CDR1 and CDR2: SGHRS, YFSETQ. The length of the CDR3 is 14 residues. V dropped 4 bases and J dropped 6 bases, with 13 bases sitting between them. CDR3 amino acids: CASSLVGIPGELFF. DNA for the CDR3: TGCGCCAGCAGCCTAGTCGGAATTCCCGGGGAGCTGTTTTTT. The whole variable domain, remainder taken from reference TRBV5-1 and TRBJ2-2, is KAGVTQTPRYLIKTRGQQVTLSCSPISGHRSVSWYQQTPGQGLQFLFEYFSETQRNKGNFPGRFSGRQFSNSRSEMNVSTLELGDSALYLCASSLVGIPGELFFGEGSRLTVL.

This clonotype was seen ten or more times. The CDR3 DNA reads TGTGCCAGCAGCTTACATCGCCCGGGACTAGCGGCAGATACGCAGTATTTT. This translates into CASSLHRPGLAADTQYF. This chain joins TRBV12-3 or TRBV12-4 and TRBJ2-3; 11 positions agree with TRBD2. The CDR3 length is 17 residues. The V gene end was trimmed by 6 bases and the J gene end by 4 bases; junction bases not matched to a gene: 12.

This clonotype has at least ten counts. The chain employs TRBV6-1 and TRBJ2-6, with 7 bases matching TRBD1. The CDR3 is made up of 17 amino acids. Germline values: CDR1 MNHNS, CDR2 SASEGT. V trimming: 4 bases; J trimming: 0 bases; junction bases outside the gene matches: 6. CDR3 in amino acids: CASSGGQVLSGANVLTF. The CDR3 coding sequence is TGTGCCAGCAGTGGCGGACAGGTTCTCTCTGGGGCCAACGTCCTGACTTTC.

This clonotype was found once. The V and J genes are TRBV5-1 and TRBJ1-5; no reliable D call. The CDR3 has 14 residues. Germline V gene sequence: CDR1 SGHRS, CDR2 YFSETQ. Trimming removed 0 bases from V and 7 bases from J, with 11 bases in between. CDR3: CASSLDRGSQPQHF. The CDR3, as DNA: TGCGCCAGCAGCTTGGATCGGGGTAGCCAGCCCCAGCATTTT.

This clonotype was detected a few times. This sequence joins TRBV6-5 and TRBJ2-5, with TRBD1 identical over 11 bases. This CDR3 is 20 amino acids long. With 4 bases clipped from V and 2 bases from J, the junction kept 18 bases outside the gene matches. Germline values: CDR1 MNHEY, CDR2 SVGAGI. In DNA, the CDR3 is TGTGCCAGCAGTTTCACCCGGCCGGGACAGGGGGTTCGGGGGCAAGAGACCCAGTACTTC. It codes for CASSFTRPGQGVRGQETQYF.